This T cell receptor beta chain was sequenced during a study of blood T cell repertoires in COVID-19. About the study: PBMCs, B-cell-depleted T cells, or T cells provided the cDNA or gDNA that made up the material.

The assay was immunoSEQ multiplex PCR, and TCRdb's table has in-frame clones only and misses some. Of roughly 360,000 clones listed, 83% were seen once; the top ten hold 5.1%. V gave up 1 base and J gave up 5 bases, with 8 bases separating them. Germline-derived CDR1 and CDR2 are LGHDT and YNNKEL (reference sequence). The CDR3 loop spans 14 amino acids. The participants were between about 18 and 100 years old and came from 24 US areas. Donors were grouped by their self-reported clinical history. Donors in Cohort 3 counted as recovered after two negative PCRs, clearance, or symptom resolution. The J gene is TRBJ2-2, the V gene TRBV3-1 (or the pseudogene TRBV3-2); D call uncertain. The receptor's source is a woman aged 45-59 years who had recovered from COVID-19. Sequencing was carried out using PBMCs or T cells enriched from blood (not recorded which). This CDR3 reads CASSQGRTTGELFF. The CDR3 nucleotides are TGTGCCAGCAGCCAAGGGAGAACAACCGGGGAGCTGTTTTTT.